One and the same sample provided the 20 T cell receptor beta chains below, sequenced in a study of CD4+ T cells in melanoma. Sequencing was performed with immunoSEQ multiplex PCR; in TCRdb, only in-frame clones are kept and a portion is missing. The sample records about 18,000 clones, under 90% being singletons. Sample: cells from a culture (not recorded whether cultured in vitro). These receptors came from a human donor with melanoma.

The gene calls are TRBV18 and TRBJ2-2, with 8 bases fitting TRBD2. CDR3 length: 16 residues. J gave up 4 bases and V 1 base, and 5 bases lay outside the gene matches. In germline, CDR1 is KGHSH, CDR2 LQKENI. CDR3 loop: CASSPRVSGGTGELFF. CDR3 bases: TGTGCCAGCTCACCACGGGTCAGCGGGGGCACCGGGGAGCTGTTTTTT.

The chain uses TRBV7-6 and TRBJ2-7; no reliable D call. The CDR3 runs 15 residues. Trimming stripped 5 bases from V and 3 bases from J, with 17 bases between. Germline V gene sequence: CDR1 SGHVS, CDR2 FNYEAQ. CDR3 sequence: CASSPRQSGRYEQYF. The CDR3 region has the DNA TGTGCCAGCAGCCCCCGCCAATCGGGCCGCTACGAGCAGTACTTC.

The genes are TRBV18 and TRBJ1-5; D is undetermined. V was clipped by 1 base and J by 8 bases, with 6 bases between them. The CDR3 is 12 amino acids. Germline CDR1 and CDR2: KGHSH and LQKENI. The CDR3 loop reads CASSPRGEPQHF. The CDR3 DNA reads TGTGCCAGCTCACCACGAGGCGAGCCCCAGCATTTT.

The J gene is TRBJ1-1, the V gene TRBV7-8; 7 positions agree with TRBD1. Trimming removed 2 bases from V and 4 bases from J; junction bases left unmatched: 4. The CDR3 totals 14 residues. CDR1 is SGHVS, CDR2 FQNEAQ, per germline. CDR3 sequence reads: CASSLRRTGTEAFF. DNA of the CDR3: TGTGCCAGCAGCTTAAGAAGGACAGGCACTGAAGCTTTCTTT. Complete variable domain (other parts from reference TRBV7-8 and TRBJ1-1): GAGVSQSPRYKVAKRGQDVALRCDPISGHVSLFWYQQALGQGPEFLTYFQNEAQLDKSGLPSDRFFAERPEGSVSTLKIQRTQQEDSAVYLCASSLRRTGTEAFFGQGTRLTVV.

The chain carries TRBV6-1 and TRBJ2-3; D not certain. The CDR3 contains 15 residues. Germline loops: CDR1 MNHNS, CDR2 SASEGT. V dropped 3 bases and J dropped 1 base, with 11 bases sitting between them. CDR3 protein: CASSDPGYGTDTQYF. The CDR3 bases are TGTGCCAGCAGTGATCCCGGGTATGGCACAGATACGCAGTATTTT.

In its sample, this clone was seen once. The chain combines TRBV2 with TRBJ1-1; D may be TRBD1 (5 bases). The V end lost 8 bases, the J end lost 0 bases, and 7 bases lay between the germline ends. The CDR3 extends over 12 amino acids. CDR1 is SNHLY, CDR2 FYNNEI, per germline. The CDR3 sequence: CASWGVNTEAFF. Here the CDR3 DNA reads TGTGCCAGCTGGGGGGTGAACACTGAAGCTTTCTTT.

The rearrangement links TRBV7-9 to TRBJ2-5; 8 nucleotides line up with TRBD1. CDR1 is SEHNR, CDR2 FQNEAQ, per germline (reference sequence). The ends lost 6 bases at V and 1 base at J; junction bases unmatched: 4. The length of the CDR3 is 14 residues. The CDR3 spells CASRPGGSQETQYF. CDR3 DNA sequence: TGTGCCAGCAGACCAGGGGGCTCCCAAGAGACCCAGTACTTC. The variable domain in full, with the rest retrieved from reference TRBV7-9 and TRBJ2-5, is DTGVSQNPRHKITKRGQNVTFRCDPISEHNRLYWYRQTLGQGPEFLTYFQNEAQLEKSRLLSDRFSAERPKGSFSTLEIQRTEQGDSAMYLCASRPGGSQETQYFGPGTRLLVL.

The chain is built from TRBV5-4 and TRBJ1-5; no definite D call. The CDR3 contains 15 residues. Trimming took 4 bases from V and 0 from J, leaving 11 bases between them. CDR1 and CDR2 from the germline V gene are SGHNT and YYREEE (reference sequence). CDR3 nucleotide sequence: TGTGCCAGCAGCGACGGACCGTCTAGCAATCAGCCCCAGCATTTT. Amino acid sequence: CASSDGPSSNQPQHF.

The rearrangement uses TRBV13 and TRBJ2-7; either TRBD1 or TRBD2 may supply D (5 bases each). CDR1 and CDR2 from the germline V gene are PRHDT and FYEKMQ (reference sequence). The CDR3 sequence is 15 residues long. The V end was cut by 4 bases, the J end by 2 bases, with 15 bases between. The CDR3 protein is CASSSRGTGTYEQYF. In DNA form, the CDR3 reads TGTGCCAGCAGCTCGAGAGGGACGGGAACCTACGAGCAGTACTTC.

This clone was recorded a few times. This chain links TRBV6-6 with TRBJ2-7; D may be TRBD1 or TRBD2 (5 bases each). The CDR3 runs 13 residues. The germline V gene encodes CDR1 MNHNY and CDR2 SVGAGI (reference sequence). The germline V and J ends were trimmed by 5 bases and 7 bases, with 15 bases remaining between them. In nucleotides, the CDR3 is TGTGCCAGCAGTGGGACCCTTGATAGTGAGCAGTACTTC. Protein sequence: CASSGTLDSEQYF.

The table lists this clone with a few counts. The gene calls are TRBV6-5 and TRBJ1-1; D call uncertain. Germline-derived CDR1 and CDR2 are MNHEY and SVGAGI. V lost 1 base, J lost 2 bases, and 8 bases lay in between. CDR3 length: 14 residues. CDR3 in DNA: TGTGCCAGCAGTTACTGGTCTGGAAACACTGAAGCTTTCTTT. Translation: CASSYWSGNTEAFF.

The chain links TRBV18 to TRBJ1-1; D is unresolved. Germline V gene lookup returns CDR1 KGHSH and CDR2 LQKENI. Trimming took off 1 base at V and 0 bases at J, with 3 bases between the two ends. The CDR3 extends over 13 amino acids. CDR3 DNA: TGTGCCAGCTCACCACAGATGAACACTGAAGCTTTCTTT. Encoded protein: CASSPQMNTEAFF.

This sequence joins TRBV4-1 and TRBJ1-2; TRBD1 matches at 7 bases. Trimming removed 4 bases from V and 1 base from J; junction bases left unmatched: 6. This CDR3 contains 15 residues. Germline CDR1 reads MGHRA; CDR2 reads YSYEKL. For the CDR3, the DNA is TGCGCCAGCAGCCGAGACGACAGGGATAACTATGGCTACACCTTC. Its translation is CASSRDDRDNYGYTF.

This clone was observed a handful of times. This chain joins TRBV5-1 and TRBJ2-5, with a tentative D call TRBD2 (6 bases). The V end lost 3 bases, the J end lost 5 bases, and 23 bases lay between the germline ends. This CDR3 has 17 residues. Per the germline V gene, CDR1 is SGHRS and CDR2 is YFSETQ. CDR3: CASSSAPGGAGQETQYF. In DNA, the CDR3 is TGCGCCAGCAGCTCGGCCCCCGGAGGGGCGGGGCAGGAGACCCAGTACTTC.

This chain joins TRBV29-1 and TRBJ2-3, with a weak D call TRBD2 (5 bases). Germline V lookup: CDR1 SQVTM, CDR2 ANQGSEA. V lost 7 bases to trimming and J lost 1 base, with 30 bases between them. The CDR3 extends over 19 amino acids. The CDR3 here is CSAREVLVRLLRGTDTQYF. CDR3 DNA: TGCAGCGCCCGTGAGGTACTAGTTCGTCTTTTGCGAGGCACAGATACGCAGTATTTT.

With respect to this clone: The junction does not match germline at one end; this may be a read error. CDR3 DNA sequence: TGTGCTAGCAGTCGGGGGGCGATCCAAGAGACCCAGTACTTC. Amino acids: CASSRGAIQETQYF. The gene calls are TRBV7-7 and TRBJ2-5, with a tentative D call TRBD2 (7 bases). CDR1 SSHAT and CDR2 FNYEAQ come from the germline V gene (reference sequence). The CDR3 consists of 14 residues.

J is TRBJ2-7 and V is TRBV27, with 7 nucleotides matching TRBD1. V gave up 7 bases and J gave up 0 bases; unmatched junction bases: 6. This CDR3 contains 14 residues. The germline V gene encodes CDR1 MNHEY and CDR2 SMNVEV (reference sequence). CDR3 coding DNA: TGTGCCAGCAAGAGGACAGGCGTCTCCTACGAGCAGTACTTC. It translates to CASKRTGVSYEQYF.

V is TRBV11-2 and J is TRBJ2-3, with TRBD2 matching 8 bases. Germline trimming cut 1 base from V and 1 base from J; bases unmatched to any gene: 4. The CDR3 is 16 amino acids. From germline, CDR1 is SGHAT and CDR2 FQNNGV. CDR3 residues: CASSLGRRGGTDTQYF. As DNA, the CDR3 is TGTGCCAGCAGCTTAGGACGGCGGGGGGGCACAGATACGCAGTATTTT.

The gene calls are TRBV18 and TRBJ1-1; D is possibly TRBD1 (6 bases). This CDR3 comprises 12 residues. Germline CDR1 reads KGHSH; CDR2 reads LQKENI. V lost 3 bases and J 5 bases, leaving 7 bases between the germline ends. The CDR3 DNA follows: TGTGCCAGCTCACCGGGGGCGACTGAAGCTTTCTTT. Its protein is CASSPGATEAFF.

The chain links TRBV19 to TRBJ2-2; 10 positions agree with TRBD2. This CDR3 has 15 amino acids. CDR1 is LNHDA, CDR2 SQIVND, per germline (reference sequence). V shed 8 bases and J 3 bases; nucleotides not matched to a gene: 6. The CDR3 nucleotides read TGTGCCAGTCAACTAGCGGGGTCGGACACCGGGGAGCTGTTTTTT. As protein: CASQLAGSDTGELFF.